Below, 20 T cell receptor beta chains from the same sample are listed, as sequenced in a study of cytomegalovirus exposure and HLA in healthy donors (dated by TCRdb to 2015 to 2018). Libraries came from the immunoSEQ multiplex PCR assay. A mixture of 60 forward primers for TCR Vbeta segments and 13 reverse primers for TCR Jbeta segments was used in the multiplex PCR. The table comes from immuneACCESS by way of TCRdb, which keeps in-frame sequences with V and J called. Part of the clones is missing from these tables; in studies checked, under half for an unresolved V gene and the rest for unknown reasons. Counted in this sample were about 150,000 clones; around 10% of them appeared once. Over 1.5% of the sample belongs to the ten largest clones. Sequencing was carried out using PBMCs. The receptors derive from a male donor in good health and CMV-seronegative.

This clone showed up just a few times. V and J are TRBV11-2 and TRBJ2-2, with TRBD2 matching 10 bases. V shed 2 bases, J shed 5 bases, and the junction held 2 bases outside the gene matches. The V gene's germline CDR1 is SGHAT and CDR2 FQNNGV. The CDR3 is 15 amino acids. CDR3 region: CASSLSSGRTGELFF. CDR3 coding DNA: TGTGCCAGCAGCTTATCTAGCGGGAGAACCGGGGAGCTGTTTTTT. Full variable domain (missing parts from reference TRBV11-2 and TRBJ2-2): EAGVAQSPRYKIIEKRQSVAFWCNPISGHATLYWYQQILGQGPKLLIQFQNNGVVDDSQLPKDRFSAERLKGVDSTLKIQPAKLEDSAVYLCASSLSSGRTGELFFGEGSRLTVL.

The chain uses TRBV7-3 and TRBJ2-1; a weak D match, TRBD2 (6 bases). CDR1 and CDR2 (germline): SGHTA, FQGTGA. V was trimmed by 5 bases and J by 3 bases, leaving 17 bases between them. There are 16 residues in the CDR3. The CDR3 region is CASSLRVAADYNEQFF. CDR3 in DNA: TGTGCCAGCAGCCTCAGGGTAGCGGCTGACTACAATGAGCAGTTCTTC.

The rearrangement links TRBV4-1 to TRBJ1-6, with 8 bases that match TRBD1. V gave up 1 base and J gave up 9 bases; unmatched junction bases: 5. The CDR3 consists of 15 residues. Germline V gene lookup returns CDR1 MGHRA and CDR2 YSYEKL. CDR3 nucleotide sequence: TGCGCCAGCAGCCAAGCGACAGGGGAGGGTTCACCCCTCCACTTT. This codes for CASSQATGEGSPLHF.

The table lists this clone with a few counts. The chain uses TRBV6-5 and TRBJ1-2, with a possible D match to TRBD1 (5 bases). The CDR3 is made up of 14 amino acids. Germline CDR1 is MNHEY and CDR2 is SVGAGI. Trimming cost V 6 bases and J 1 base, with 12 bases left between them. The CDR3 DNA reads as TGTGCCAGCAGAAAGGACACCGTTAACTATGGCTACACCTTC. Translated: CASRKDTVNYGYTF.

This clone was observed a handful of times. Germline is not matched at one junction end, which may reflect a read error. The chain couples TRBV30 to TRBJ1-1; D gene uncertain. CDR1 is GTSNPN and CDR2 is SVGIG in the germline V gene (reference sequence). This CDR3 is built from 11 residues. CDR3 loop: CAWNMGTEALF. Written as DNA, the CDR3 is TGTGCCTGGAATATGGGCACTGAAGCTCTCTTT.

This chain links TRBV27 with TRBJ2-4, with 7 bases aligning to TRBD2. CDR1 is MNHEY and CDR2 is SMNVEV in the germline V gene (reference sequence). J lost 3 bases, V lost 8 bases, and 4 bases had no gene match. CDR3 length: 13 amino acids. CDR3 sequence (DNA): TGTGCCAGCTCGCCTAGCGGCAAAAACATTCAGTACTTC. Protein sequence: CASSPSGKNIQYF.

The chain has TRBV4-1 and TRBJ1-2, with 7 bases aligning to TRBD1. With V trimmed by 2 bases and J by 5 bases, 8 bases remained unmatched. Germline V gene data show CDR1 as MGHRA and CDR2 as YSYEKL. The CDR3 sequence is 15 residues long. CDR3 DNA: TGCGCCAGCAGCCAACGGACAGGTAAAGAGTATGGCTACACCTTC. Encoded protein: CASSQRTGKEYGYTF.

This chain links TRBV18 with TRBJ2-2; weak D call: TRBD1 (5 bases). The CDR3 runs to 14 residues. Trimming pared 6 bases from V and 2 bases from J, leaving 10 bases between. Germline loops: CDR1 KGHSH, CDR2 LQKENI. In nucleotides, the CDR3 is TGTGCCAGCTCCCCCAGGGAAAACACCGGGGAGCTGTTTTTT. The encoded protein is CASSPRENTGELFF.

This chain uses TRBV5-4 with TRBJ2-1; D might be TRBD2 (7 bases). The V end lost 4 bases, the J end lost 4 bases, and 15 bases lay between the germline ends. The CDR3 runs to 15 residues. From germline, CDR1 is SGHNT and CDR2 YYREEE (reference sequence). CDR3 nucleotide sequence: TGTGCCAGCAGCCCGGGGGCTAGCGGTTACAATGAGCAGTTCTTC. Protein sequence: CASSPGASGYNEQFF.

This clone was detected a few times. The V and J genes are TRBV5-6 and TRBJ2-5; TRBD1 matches 8 bases. CDR3 size: 16 residues. The V and J ends lost 3 bases and 2 bases, in that order; junction bases with no gene match: 9. Germline V gene lookup returns CDR1 SGHDT and CDR2 YYEEEE. CDR3 sequence (DNA): TGTGCCAGCAGCTCAGAGACAGGGGCCTTACAAGAGACCCAGTACTTC. Its translation is CASSSETGALQETQYF. The full variable domain, with the rest looked up from reference TRBV5-6 and TRBJ2-5, is DAGVTQSPTHLIKTRGQQVTLRCSPKSGHDTVSWYQQALGQGPQFIFQYYEEEERQRGNFPDRFSGHQFPNYSSELNVNALLLGDSALYLCASSSETGALQETQYFGPGTRLLVL.

The chain uses TRBV15 and TRBJ2-3, with TRBD1 as a possible D gene (5 bases). Germline V CDR1 and CDR2: LNHNV, YYDKDF (reference sequence). The V end lost 1 base, the J end lost 0 bases, and 11 bases lay between the germline ends. The CDR3 is made up of 16 amino acids. The CDR3 region has the DNA TGTGCCACCAGCAGAGGCGACAGCCTTAGCACAGATACGCAGTATTTT. Protein product: CATSRGDSLSTDTQYF.

As DNA, the CDR3 is TGTGCCAGCAGTTTAGTGGGACAGAAAAATGAGCAGTTCTTC. Protein sequence: CASSLVGQKNEQFF. V usage is TRBV27 and J usage is TRBJ2-1; 7 bases match TRBD1. Germline V gene lookup returns CDR1 MNHEY and CDR2 SMNVEV (reference sequence). The CDR3 length is 14 residues. J was trimmed by 7 bases and V by 2 bases; bases with no gene match: 5.

This clone was seen a handful of times. The chain uses TRBV28 and TRBJ2-2; a weak D match, TRBD1 (6 bases). CDR1 is MDHEN, CDR2 SYDVKM, per germline. The CDR3 runs 13 residues. V lost 9 bases and J 7 bases, leaving 15 bases between the germline ends. DNA of the CDR3: TGTGCCAGTCTTCAGGGGAATGGCGGGGAGCTGTTTTTT. Translating it yields CASLQGNGGELFF.

The chain carries TRBV7-2 and TRBJ1-1; 8 bases match TRBD1. Trimming cost V 5 bases and J 6 bases; bases outside gene matches: 5. The germline V gene has CDR1 SGHTA and CDR2 FQGNSA. There are 13 residues in the CDR3. The DNA for the CDR3 is TGTGCCAGCAGCCACGACAGGGGCGCTGAAGCTTTCTTT. It is translated as CASSHDRGAEAFF.

This clone was observed a few times. The gene calls are TRBV6-5 and TRBJ2-7; TRBD2 is a possible D gene (6 bases). Germline assignment: CDR1 MNHEY and CDR2 SVGAGI. CDR3 size: 14 residues. V dropped 5 bases and J dropped 6 bases, with 17 bases sitting between them. The CDR3 protein is CASSPSGEVREQYF. CDR3 DNA sequence: TGTGCCAGCAGTCCCTCGGGGGAGGTACGCGAGCAGTACTTC.

CDR3 loop: CASSEGPGETQYF. CDR3 DNA: TGTGCCAGCAGTGAAGGCCCCGGAGAGACCCAGTACTTC. The chain couples TRBV6-1 to TRBJ2-5; unclear D gene. V was clipped by 1 base and J by 4 bases, with 7 bases between them. The germline gives CDR1 MNHNS, CDR2 SASEGT. CDR3 length: 13 residues.

This chain uses TRBV18 with TRBJ1-2; D not resolved. From germline, CDR1 is KGHSH and CDR2 LQKENI. The CDR3 consists of 14 residues. Trimming took 2 bases from V and 4 from J, leaving 11 bases between them. Written as DNA, the CDR3 is TGTGCCAGCTCACCAGATTCTGGAGGCTATGGCTACACCTTC. Translated: CASSPDSGGYGYTF.

This clone was seen a handful of times. V usage is TRBV6-6 and J usage is TRBJ2-7; D may be TRBD2 (6 bases). V was clipped by 6 bases and J by 5 bases, with 14 bases between them. Germline V gene lookup returns CDR1 MNHNY and CDR2 SVGAGI (reference sequence). The CDR3 loop spans 13 amino acids. The CDR3 is CASRVTRSDEQYF. Written as DNA, the CDR3 is TGTGCCAGCAGGGTGACTAGGTCCGACGAGCAGTACTTC.

This clone was counted only a few times. V gene TRBV5-4 combines with J gene TRBJ1-3; D is possibly TRBD1 (6 bases). CDR3 length: 16 amino acids. Trimming stripped 5 bases from V and 0 bases from J, with 15 bases between. Germline assignment: CDR1 SGHNT and CDR2 YYREEE (reference sequence). The CDR3 DNA reads TGTGCCAGCAGACGGGGGGGCACAGGCTCTGGAAACACCATATATTTT. Protein: CASRRGGTGSGNTIYF.

V is TRBV6-6 and J is TRBJ2-7; 8 bases map to TRBD1. V shed 2 bases, J shed 2 bases, and the junction held 2 bases outside the gene matches. CDR1 and CDR2 (germline): MNHNY, SVGAGI (reference sequence). The CDR3 sequence is 14 residues long. The CDR3 here is CASSYRDRTYEQYF. CDR3 DNA sequence: TGTGCCAGCAGTTACCGGGACAGGACCTACGAGCAGTACTTC.